A selection of T cell receptor beta chains follows, all from one sample in a study of shared clonotypes between healthy human individuals. TCRdb keeps only in-frame clones here, not all; method: immunoSEQ multiplex PCR. The data hold roughly 2.2 million clones, with 80% to 95% observed a single time. The sequenced material came from naive CD4+ T cells from PBMCs. All receptors derive from a man younger than 35 in good health. Some clones in this sample may be carry-over from other donors' samples. Both conserved end residues are part of each CDR3. The order of the fields is clone size, V gene, D gene, CDR3 length, J gene, CDR3 DNA, CDR3 protein. A D gene is named only where the DNA matches it firmly. A clone size is listed for some rows: how often the clone was seen (once, few, many), or a class if it is expanded.

NA,TRBV9,NA,12,TRBJ1-1,TGTGCCAGCAGCGTAGGAGGGGAAGAAGCTTTCTTT,CASSVGGEEAFF
NA,TRBV28,NA,17,TRBJ2-3,TGTGCCAGCAGTTTGATTACCTGGACACCTAGCACAGATACGCAGTATTTT,CASSLITWTPSTDTQYF
NA,TRBV2,NA,14,TRBJ2-7,TGTGCCAGCAAGGACCGATCCCCGCCCTACGAGCAGTACTTC,CASKDRSPPYEQYF
NA,TRBV28,NA,14,TRBJ2-1,TGTGCCAGCAGTTATGACAGGGAGGGGAATGAGCAGTTCTTC,CASSYDREGNEQFF
NA,TRBV7-9,NA,15,TRBJ2-3,TGTGCCAGCATAACGGGGGCAGGGAGCACAGATACGCAGTATTTT,CASITGAGSTDTQYF
NA,TRBV7-9,TRBD2,15,TRBJ2-3,TGTGCCAGCAGCTCGGGACTAGCGGGCACAGATACGCAGTATTTT,CASSSGLAGTDTQYF
NA,TRBV4-1,NA,12,TRBJ1-2,TGCGCCAGCAGCCAAGGACCCTATGGCTACACCTTC,CASSQGPYGYTF
NA,TRBV27,TRBD2,15,TRBJ2-1,TGTGCCAGCAGTTTATCGGTGGGAGGGCCGAGTGAGCAGTTCTTC,CASSLSVGGPSEQFF
NA,TRBV30,NA,13,TRBJ1-6,TGTGCCTGGAGTGTCAGGGGAGATTCACCCCTCCACTTT,CAWSVRGDSPLHF
NA,TRBV7-6,NA,13,TRBJ1-5,TGTGCCAGCAGCTTGGAAGGGGATCAGCCCCAGCATTTT,CASSLEGDQPQHF
NA,TRBV18,NA,15,TRBJ2-2,TGTGCCAGCTCACCCCCCCAACGGGGGACCGGGGAGCTGTTTTTT,CASSPPQRGTGELFF
NA,TRBV5-1,TRBD1,16,TRBJ2-2,TGCGCCAGCAGCGCCGACAGGGGTCAATACACCGGGGAGCTGTTTTTT,CASSADRGQYTGELFF
few,TRBV7-3,NA,13,TRBJ1-1,TGTGCCAGCAGCGCGGGCGAGGGGAGGAGAGCTTTCTTT,CASSAGEGRRAFF
NA,TRBV9,TRBD2,15,TRBJ2-1,TGTGCCAGCAGCGCGGGACTAGCGGAGTACAATGAGCAGTTCTTC,CASSAGLAEYNEQFF
NA,TRBV5-1,TRBD1,16,TRBJ2-7,TGCGCCAGCAGCTTGTCGCAGGGGGCGCACACCTACGAGCAGTACTTC,CASSLSQGAHTYEQYF
NA,TRBV6-1,NA,14,TRBJ1-2,TGTGCCAGCAGTGGACTACCCACCGTCCCGGGCTACACCTTC,CASSGLPTVPGYTF
once,TRBV6-5,TRBD1,14,TRBJ1-2,TGTGCCAGCAGCCGACAGGGCGCGCCGTATGGCTACACCTTC,CASSRQGAPYGYTF
NA,TRBV9,NA,15,TRBJ2-1,TGTGCCAGCAGCCCAGGGGCAGGGGCCTACAATGAGCAGTTCTTC,CASSPGAGAYNEQFF
once,TRBV18,NA,16,TRBJ2-5,TGTGCCAGCTCACCACCGGTGGGCGGGACCCAAGAGACCCAGTACTTC,CASSPPVGGTQETQYF
NA,TRBV7-8,NA,13,TRBJ1-1,TGTGCCAGCAGCGGGAGCAGGGCAACTGAAGCTTTCTTT,CASSGSRATEAFF
NA,TRBV28,NA,17,TRBJ2-1,TGTGCCAGCAGTTCGACGTGGAGGGGGATCTCCTACAATGAGCAGTTCTTC,CASSSTWRGISYNEQFF
NA,TRBV21-1,NA,16,TRBJ2-1,TGTGCCAGCAGCAAGAGGCGACATGGCGTGGTTGATGAGCAGTTCTTC,CASSKRRHGVVDEQFF
NA,TRBV4-3,TRBD1,14,TRBJ1-2,TGCGCCAGCAGCCCGAGGGGGCTCGACTATGGCTACACCTTC,CASSPRGLDYGYTF
NA,TRBV27,NA,17,TRBJ1-3,TGTGCCAGCAGGGGGTTAACAGGCCTCCTCTCTGGAAACACCATATATTTT,CASRGLTGLLSGNTIYF
NA,TRBV12-5,NA,18,TRBJ2-1,TGTGCTAGTGGTTTGGTACTTATCGGCTCGCGCTCCTACAATGAGCAGTTCTTC,CASGLVLIGSRSYNEQFF